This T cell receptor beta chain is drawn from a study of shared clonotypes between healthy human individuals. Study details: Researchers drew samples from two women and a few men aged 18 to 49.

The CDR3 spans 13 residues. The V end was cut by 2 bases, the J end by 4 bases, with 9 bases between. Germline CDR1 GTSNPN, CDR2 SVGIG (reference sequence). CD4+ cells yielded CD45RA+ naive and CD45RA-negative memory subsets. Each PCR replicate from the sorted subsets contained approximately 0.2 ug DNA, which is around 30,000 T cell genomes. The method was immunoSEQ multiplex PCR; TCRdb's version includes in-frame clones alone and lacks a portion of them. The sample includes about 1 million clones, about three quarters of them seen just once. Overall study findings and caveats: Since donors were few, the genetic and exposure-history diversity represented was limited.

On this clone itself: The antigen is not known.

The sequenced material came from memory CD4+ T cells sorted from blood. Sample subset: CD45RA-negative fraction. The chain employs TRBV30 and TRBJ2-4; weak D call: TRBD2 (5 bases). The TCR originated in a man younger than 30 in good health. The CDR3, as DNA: TGTGCCTGGAGTTCGGGAAAGAAAAACATTCAGTACTTC. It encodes CAWSSGKKNIQYF.